This T cell receptor (beta chain) was retrieved from a study of cytomegalovirus exposure and HLA in healthy donors. As for the study in general: Unique TCR beta sequences numbering approximately 120 million came from 150 million to 200 million T cells in an earlier analysis. Study conclusions and caveats: Highly shared variants forming one cluster were likely a sequencing artifact. HLA allele associations emerged for 15,000 to 20,000 TCR beta sequences in a later analysis, at 0.05 false discovery rate. Accurate HLA-A and HLA-B prediction from TCR beta sequences was reported for most subjects.

The trim removed 6 bases at V and 4 bases at J, leaving 9 bases unmatched. The germline CDR1 and CDR2 sequences are ENHRY and SYGVKD. This CDR3 is built from 15 residues. Details on this clone: The antigen remains unidentified.

The PCR contained 60 Vbeta and 13 Jbeta primers. Assay: immunoSEQ multiplex PCR; the TCRdb copy retains only in-frame clones and omits some. Here the sample spans over 150,000 clones, around 69% being singletons. The sequence was obtained from a man in his sixties in good health and CMV-seronegative. Specimen: PBMCs. The chain employs TRBV10-3 and TRBJ2-7; 10 bases fit TRBD2. CDR3 DNA: TGTGCCATCAGGGTCGGAGCGGGGGGGCAGTACGAGCAGTACTTC. This translates into CAIRVGAGGQYEQYF.